This T cell receptor (beta chain) is drawn from a study of control samples from healthy donors and cancer patients. Remarks on this clone: The same CDR3 arises from other DNA sequences in this sample as well.

Libraries were prepared by immunoSEQ multiplex PCR; TCRdb keeps only in-frame clonotypes and omits some of them. The sample gives about 130,000 clones, around nine tenths of which show up once; more than 2.5% is in the top ten. Trimming left V 0 bases short and J 0 bases short, with 3 bases between. The CDR3 is 13 amino acids. CDR1 is GTSNPN, CDR2 SVGIG, per germline (reference sequence). The sample was blood. The TCR originated in a man between 50 and 59 years old in good health. This chain links TRBV30 with TRBJ1-5; D not resolved. This CDR3 reads CAWSVNSNQPQHF. The CDR3 nucleotides read TGTGCCTGGAGTGTCAATAGCAATCAGCCCCAGCATTTT.